Sequencing of this TCR beta chain was carried out in a study of monozygotic twins with inflammatory bowel disease (dated by TCRdb to about 2019). Study-level background: The complete study included 28 monozygotic twin pairs: 19 IBD-discordant Danish pairs and nine German pairs, of which four were IBD-concordant and five were IBD-discordant. The search for disease-associated traits relied mainly on comparing IBD patients with their genetically identical healthy co-twins within discordant pairs. Each individual had, on average, about 151 000 unique TCRalpha sequences and 181 000 unique TCRbeta sequences available for analysis.

CDR1 MGHRA and CDR2 YSYEKL were looked up in the germline V gene. The CDR3 sequence holds 17 residues, the cysteine and phenylalanine included. Nucleotide data are not available. On this clonotype itself: Its antigen is currently not known.

Broader findings and caveats from the paper: Measured by the inverse Simpson index, TCRbeta repertoire diversity was lower in IBD patients than in their healthy co-twins. No single strong signal or clonotype linked to IBD turned up in the results, so the idea that one exists was not supported. Differing immunosuppressive treatments among patients may have added background noise and inter-individual variability to the repertoires. The analysis was unable to tell different T cell subtypes apart. Compared with healthy twins, IBD patients shared fewer clonotypes with other individuals, and the difference was most pronounced in patients with signs of disease activity. Concordant and discordant twins showed no difference in repertoire similarity, possibly because of limited statistical power.

From each donor, a roughly 2.5 ml peripheral blood sample was collected into PAXgene tubes and stored at -80 degrees C. Without T cell sorting, total RNA was isolated from whole blood using the PAXgene blood miRNA kit on an automated QIAcube. Peripheral blood from monozygotic twin pairs concordant or discordant for inflammatory bowel disease was subjected to deep TCRalpha and TCRbeta repertoire profiling with unique molecular barcoding. For every twin pair, smoking habits were documented, and each individual was categorised as a current, former or never smoker. The method behind the library was 5' RACE. Each TCR library was prepared from about 4,000 ng of total RNA. For each sample, cDNA synthesis with SMARTScribe reverse transcriptase was split into eight separate reactions. During cDNA synthesis, unique molecular identifiers containing a 6-nucleotide sample barcode were introduced by template switching. Two nested PCRs of roughly 16 and 10 cycles amplified the TCRalpha and TCRbeta cDNA, and bead purification followed each PCR. Before amplification, the cDNA was both treated with uracil DNA-glycosylase and purified with the QIAquick PCR purification kit. In the second PCR, Illumina TruSeq-compatible adapters and sample-specific barcodes were added. Library quality and concentration were checked on TapeStation and Qubit, and libraries were pooled at about 4.9 ng each. Pooled libraries were sequenced on an Illumina HiSeq2500 single-index Rapid Run with 2 x 100 bp reads and custom sequencing primers. The study's processing was this. UMI-based consensus assembly with MiGEC version 1.2.6 was used to correct PCR and sequencing errors. MiXCR version 2.1.1 was used to carry out V(D)J alignment, clonotype assembly and CDR3 extraction. Gene usage, clonotype sharing and MAIT/NKT TCR abundance were normalised by analysing the top 1000, 10 000 and 20 000 clonotypes per sample. After downsampling to 27 000 UMIs, diversity was calculated as the inverse Simpson index using the vegan R package. Paired Mann-Whitney U tests were applied to discordant twin pairs, and Benjamini-Hochberg correction was used for multiple testing. Reads reprocessed by TCRdb are summarized as one entry per CDR3 protein sequence, and DNA is absent. These V and J calls derive from TCRdb rather than the authors' analysis. This sample's clone table shows more than 300,000 distinct CDR3 sequences. The ten biggest clones cover around 2.6% of the sample.

The TCR comes from a human donor with ulcerative colitis or Crohn's disease, or a healthy co-twin of an affected twin (not recorded which). The sequenced sample consisted of blood. The V gene is TRBV4-1 and the J gene is TRBJ2-1; TCRdb's assignment of TRBD2 cannot be checked, as there is no DNA. CDR3 region: CASSQGVIAGGRNEQFF.